This TCR beta chain was identified in a study of T cell responses to AZD1222 COVID-19 vaccine. Broader study findings: There were mostly white British donors and more females than males, and clonal diversity was possibly underestimated. The CD4 TCRs associated with vaccination extended across spike and predominated at 160-218 and 743-854. Epitopes outside B.1.351 and B.1.1.7 mutated regions reportedly drew nearly half of spike TCRs.

Repertoires were generated with immunoSEQ multiplex PCR, while TCRdb's copy carries only in-frame clones and drops some. The top ten hold over 4% of the sample, which has 140,000 to 150,000 clones, roughly 93% seen once. The CDR3 is made up of 13 amino acids. CDR1 and CDR2 (germline): SNHLY, FYNNEI. With 6 bases clipped from V and 4 bases from J, the junction kept 2 bases outside the gene matches. As regards this clone: What it binds is unknown.

The V and J genes are TRBV2 and TRBJ2-1; 8 bases are shared with TRBD2. Sequenced here: peripheral blood, sampled on day 0 of AZD1222 vaccination. This receptor was obtained from an adult in good health. CDR3 residues: CASRERGYNEQFF. The CDR3 bases are TGTGCCAGCAGAGAGCGGGGGTACAATGAGCAGTTCTTC. Combining the CDR3 with reference TRBV2 and TRBJ2-1 gives the whole variable domain EPEVTQTPSHQVTQMGQEVILRCVPISNHLYFYWYRQILGQKVEFLVSFYNNEISEKSEIFDDQFSVERPDGSNFTLKIRSTKLEDSAMYFCASRERGYNEQFFGPGTRLTVL.